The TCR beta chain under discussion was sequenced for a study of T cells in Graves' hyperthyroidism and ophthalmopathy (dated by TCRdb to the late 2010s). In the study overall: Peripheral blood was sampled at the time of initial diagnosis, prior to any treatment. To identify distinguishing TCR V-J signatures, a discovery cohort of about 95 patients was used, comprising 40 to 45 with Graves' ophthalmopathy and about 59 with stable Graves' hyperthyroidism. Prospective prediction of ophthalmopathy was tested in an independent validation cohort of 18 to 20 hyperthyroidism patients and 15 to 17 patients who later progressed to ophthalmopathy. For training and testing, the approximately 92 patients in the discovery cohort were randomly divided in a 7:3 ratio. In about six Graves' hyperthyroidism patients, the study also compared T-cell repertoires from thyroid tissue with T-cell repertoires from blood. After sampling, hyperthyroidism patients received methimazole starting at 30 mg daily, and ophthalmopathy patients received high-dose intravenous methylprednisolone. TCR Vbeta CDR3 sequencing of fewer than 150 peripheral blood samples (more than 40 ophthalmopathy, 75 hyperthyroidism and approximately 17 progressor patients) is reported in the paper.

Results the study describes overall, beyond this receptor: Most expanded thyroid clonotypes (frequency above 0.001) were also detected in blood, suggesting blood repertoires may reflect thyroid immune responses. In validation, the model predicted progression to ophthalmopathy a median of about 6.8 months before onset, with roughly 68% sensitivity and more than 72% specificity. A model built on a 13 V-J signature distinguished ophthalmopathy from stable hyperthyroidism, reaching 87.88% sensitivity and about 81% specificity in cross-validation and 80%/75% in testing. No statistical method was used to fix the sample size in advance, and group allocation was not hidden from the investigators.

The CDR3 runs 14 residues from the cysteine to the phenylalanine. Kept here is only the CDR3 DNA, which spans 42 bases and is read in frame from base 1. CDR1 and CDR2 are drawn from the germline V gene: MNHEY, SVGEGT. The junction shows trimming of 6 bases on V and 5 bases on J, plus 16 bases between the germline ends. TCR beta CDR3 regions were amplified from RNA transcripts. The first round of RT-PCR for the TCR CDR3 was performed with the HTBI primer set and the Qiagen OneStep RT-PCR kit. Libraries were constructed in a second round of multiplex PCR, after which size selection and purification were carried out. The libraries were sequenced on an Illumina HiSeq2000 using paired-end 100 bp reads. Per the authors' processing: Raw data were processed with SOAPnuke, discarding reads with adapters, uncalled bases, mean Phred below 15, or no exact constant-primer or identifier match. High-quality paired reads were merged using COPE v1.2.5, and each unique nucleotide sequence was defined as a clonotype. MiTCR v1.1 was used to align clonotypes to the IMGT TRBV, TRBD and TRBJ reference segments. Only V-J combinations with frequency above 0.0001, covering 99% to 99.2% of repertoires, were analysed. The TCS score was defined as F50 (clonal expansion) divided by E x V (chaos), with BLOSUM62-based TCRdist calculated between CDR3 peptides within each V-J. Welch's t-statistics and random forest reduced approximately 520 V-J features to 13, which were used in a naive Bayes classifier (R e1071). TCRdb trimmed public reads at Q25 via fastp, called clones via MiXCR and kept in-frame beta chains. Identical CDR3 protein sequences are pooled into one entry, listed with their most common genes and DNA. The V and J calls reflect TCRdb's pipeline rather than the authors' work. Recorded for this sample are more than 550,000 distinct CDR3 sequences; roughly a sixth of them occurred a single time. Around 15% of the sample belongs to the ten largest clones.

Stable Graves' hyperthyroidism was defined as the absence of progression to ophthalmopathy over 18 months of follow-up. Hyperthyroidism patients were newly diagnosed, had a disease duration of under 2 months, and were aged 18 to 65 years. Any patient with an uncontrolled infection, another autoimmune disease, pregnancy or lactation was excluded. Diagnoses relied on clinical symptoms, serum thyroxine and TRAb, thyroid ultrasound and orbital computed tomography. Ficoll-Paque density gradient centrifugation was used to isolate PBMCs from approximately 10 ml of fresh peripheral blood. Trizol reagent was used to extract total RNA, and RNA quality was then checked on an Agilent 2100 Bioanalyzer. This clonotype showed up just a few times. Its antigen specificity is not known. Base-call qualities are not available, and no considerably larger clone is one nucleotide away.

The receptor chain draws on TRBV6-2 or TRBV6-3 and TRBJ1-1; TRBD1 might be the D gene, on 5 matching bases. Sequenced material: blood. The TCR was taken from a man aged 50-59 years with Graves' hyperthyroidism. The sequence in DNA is TGTGCCAGCAGCCCCCTCGAGGGGCGGACTGAAGCTTTCTTT. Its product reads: CASSPLEGRTEAFF.